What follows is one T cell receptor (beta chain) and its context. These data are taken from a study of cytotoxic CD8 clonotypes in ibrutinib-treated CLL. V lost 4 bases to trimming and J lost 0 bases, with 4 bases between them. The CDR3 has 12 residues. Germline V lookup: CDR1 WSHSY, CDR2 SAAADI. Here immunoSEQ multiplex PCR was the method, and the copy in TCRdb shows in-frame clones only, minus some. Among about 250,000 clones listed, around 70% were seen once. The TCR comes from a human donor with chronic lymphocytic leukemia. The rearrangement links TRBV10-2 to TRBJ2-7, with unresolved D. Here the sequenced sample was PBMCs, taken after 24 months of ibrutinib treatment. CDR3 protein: CASSGGSYEQYF. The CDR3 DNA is TGCGCCAGCAGTGGGGGCTCCTACGAGCAGTACTTC.